This is a list of T cell receptor beta chains from one sample in a study of low-dose radiotherapy and immunotherapy resistance in tumors. TCRdb re-called the reads through MiXCR, storing one row per CDR3 protein. The table lists about 84,000 distinct CDR3 sequences, around 17% of them singletons, with approximately 1.5% in the top ten. Here the sequenced sample was PBMCs, taken after low-dose radiotherapy plus immunotherapy. The receptors were sampled from a male donor with prostate cancer. Both conserved end residues are part of each CDR3. D genes are given only for firm matches. The size field is filled for only some rows; it gives once, few, many or a size class.

DNA	CDR3	size	J	D	V
TGTGCCAGCAGTCCCGGGGGGCGGACTGAAGCTTTCTTT	CASSPGGRTEAFF	many	TRBJ1-1	-	TRBV28
TGTGCCAGCTCCGGGTCTTGGGGCTACGAGCAGTACTTC	CASSGSWGYEQYF	many	TRBJ2-7	-	TRBV7-2
TGTGCCAGCAGCCCCGGGACTAGCATGTTCAATGAGCAGTTCTTC	CASSPGTSMFNEQFF	many	TRBJ2-1	TRBD2	TRBV9
-	CASSRAGANTGELFFFFF	-	TRBJ2-2	-	TRBV6-2/TRBV6-3
TGTGCCAGCAGCGTAGCTACGGGGGATACGCAGTATTTT	CASSVATGDTQYF	many	TRBJ2-3	-	TRBV9
TGTGCCTGGAGTGTACCTCGGACATTTTACACTGAAGCTTTCTTT	CAWSVPRTFYTEAFF	many	TRBJ1-1	-	TRBV30
TGTGCCAGCAGCCCCGGACTAATCTACGAGCAGTACTTC	CASSPGLIYEQYF	-	TRBJ2-7	-	TRBV11-2
TGTGCCAGCAGCCATGACGGTGAGGTACACGAGCAGTACTTC	CASSHDGEVHEQYF	many	TRBJ2-7	-	TRBV28
TGTGCCAGCAGTTACTGGACAGGGCTGGTAACCGGGGAGCTGTTTTTT	CASSYWTGLVTGELFF	many	TRBJ2-2	TRBD1	TRBV6-2/TRBV6-3
TGCGCCAGCAGCGAAGGGGGGTACTACAATGAGCAGTTCTTC	CASSEGGYYNEQFF	-	TRBJ2-1	-	TRBV5-1
TGTGCCAGTTCCAGGGCTAAAAGCTCCTACGAGCAGTACTTC	CASSRAKSSYEQYF	many	TRBJ2-7	-	TRBV6-2/TRBV6-3
TGTGCCAGCAGTACCGGTACAGGGACCTATGGCTACACCTTC	CASSTGTGTYGYTF	many	TRBJ1-2	-	TRBV6-5
TGTGCGAGCAGTTACTCGACGGGACTAGAGGGAGGAACGCAGTATTTT	CASSYSTGLEGGTQYF	-	TRBJ2-3	TRBD2	TRBV6-2/TRBV6-3
TGTGCCAGCACGGTACAGGCGAACACCGGGGAGCTGTTTTTT	CASTVQANTGELFF	many	TRBJ2-2	-	TRBV28
TGCGCCAGCAGCCCCCAAGGGGGCCCCCAAGAGACCCAGTACTTC	CASSPQGGPQETQYF	many	TRBJ2-5	TRBD1	TRBV4-3
TGTGCCAGCAGGGCAGGGTGGACAGATACGCAGTATTTT	CASRAGWTDTQYF	many	TRBJ2-3	-	TRBV28
TGTGCCAGCCGTGACGAGGCTGAAAAACTGTTTTTT	CASRDEAEKLFF	many	TRBJ1-4	-	TRBV18
TGCAGCGTTGGCTCCGGGAACACTGAAGCTTTCTTT	CSVGSGNTEAFF	many	TRBJ1-1	-	TRBV29-1
TGTGCCAGCAGTTTAGGCAGGTCGGGCACCGGGGAGCTGTTTTTT	CASSLGRSGTGELFF	many	TRBJ2-2	-	TRBV12-3/TRBV12-4
TGTGCCAGCAGCTTAAGTCCAGGGTCTCAGCCCCAGCATTTT	CASSLSPGSQPQHF	many	TRBJ1-5	-	TRBV7-3
TGTGCCAGCAGCCCCCTCGCCCAAGAGACCCAGTACTTC	CASSPLAQETQYF	many	TRBJ2-5	-	TRBV7-2
TGTGCCAGTAGTAGCCTAGGACAGAACCAGGGAGATACGCAGTATTTT	CASSSLGQNQGDTQYF	many	TRBJ2-3	-	TRBV19
TGCAGTGCCTTAGCGGGCGGGCGATCTGGGGCCAACGTCCTGACTTTC	CSALAGGRSGANVLTF	many	TRBJ2-6	TRBD2	TRBV20-1
TGTGCCAGCAGTTACGGTGGGACTGCCTACCGGAGCTCCTACAATGAGCAGTTCTTC	CASSYGGTAYRSSYNEQFF	many	TRBJ2-1	-	TRBV6-2/TRBV6-3
TGTGCCAGCAAGGAGATGGGCGCCACCGGGGAGCTGTTTTTT	CASKEMGATGELFF	-	TRBJ2-2	-	TRBV6-4
TGCGCCAGCAGCTTGGGGCAGGCCCGCTACTATGAGCAGTTCTTC	CASSLGQARYYEQFF	many	TRBJ2-1	-	TRBV5-1
TGCAGTGCCCTCGGAGGGTCGGTATATAGCAATCAGCCCCAGCATTTT	CSALGGSVYSNQPQHF	many	TRBJ1-5	-	TRBV20-1
TGTGCCAGCAGCTCCAGCGGGGGCTTCAACGAGCAGTACTTC	CASSSSGGFNEQYF	many	TRBJ2-7	TRBD2	TRBV7-2
TGTGCCAGCAGCCCCCAGTCAGGGACGGGGGTCTATGGCTACACCTTC	CASSPQSGTGVYGYTF	many	TRBJ1-2	-	TRBV7-2
TGTGCCATCCAGCGGGAGCCAGCCTACGAGCAGTACTTC	CAIQREPAYEQYF	many	TRBJ2-7	TRBD2	TRBV10-3
TGCAGTGCTCCTAGCAATCACATCTACGAGCAGTACTTC	CSAPSNHIYEQYF	-	TRBJ2-7	-	TRBV20-1
TGTGCCAGCAGCAAAAAGGGGGGTCCCGGTGAGCAGTTCTTC	CASSKKGGPGEQFF	many	TRBJ2-1	-	TRBV7-2
TGTGCCAGCAGTCGGTCGGTCTACGAGCAGTACTTC	CASSRSVYEQYF	many	TRBJ2-7	-	TRBV6-5
TGTGCCAGCAGCTTAGGGGACCAGGGCACAGATACGCAGTATTTT	CASSLGDQGTDTQYF	many	TRBJ2-3	-	TRBV7-9
TGCAGCGCCGAGCACAGCAAGAATAGGAACACTGAAGCTTTCTTT	CSAEHSKNRNTEAFF	many	TRBJ1-1	-	TRBV29-1
TGTGCCAGCAGTTTATGGGGGCGCAATGAGCAGTTCTTC	CASSLWGRNEQFF	many	TRBJ2-1	-	TRBV27
TGTGCCAGCCACCCTCAGGGACGCGACACTGAAGCTTTCTTT	CASHPQGRDTEAFF	many	TRBJ1-1	-	TRBV2
TGTGCCAGCAGTCAAACCGACTTCATATATTCTAGCACAGATACGCAGTATTTT	CASSQTDFIYSSTDTQYF	many	TRBJ2-3	-	TRBV6-5
TGTGCCAGCAGCTTGGGAGTAGCCTCCTCCTACAATGAGCAGTTCTTC	CASSLGVASSYNEQFF	many	TRBJ2-1	-	TRBV5-6
TGTGCCAGCAGCTTAGGAGGGACCTCCTACAATGAGCAGTTCTTC	CASSLGGTSYNEQFF	many	TRBJ2-1	-	TRBV7-8
TGTGCCAGCAGCCACCGCGGACAGGGGTCTTCCTACGAGCAGTACTTC	CASSHRGQGSSYEQYF	-	TRBJ2-7	TRBD1	TRBV4-2
TGTGCCACCCACCCAGGGGATCGCCGCCATGGCTACACCTTC	CATHPGDRRHGYTF	-	TRBJ1-2	-	TRBV28
TGTGCCAGCAGCTTAACGGTGGGACTAGCGCCCTACAATGAGCAGTTCTTC	CASSLTVGLAPYNEQFF	-	TRBJ2-1	TRBD2	TRBV7-3
TGTGCCAGCAGACCGGGACTCCTGATCTACGAGCAGTACTTC	CASRPGLLIYEQYF	many	TRBJ2-7	-	TRBV28
TGTGCCAGCAGTTACTTGGACAGGCCTAACAATGAGCAGTTCTTC	CASSYLDRPNNEQFF	few	TRBJ2-1	TRBD1	TRBV6-2/TRBV6-3
TGTGCCAGTAGCCGAGGATCGCTTGGAGGGGAGACCCAGTACTTC	CASSRGSLGGETQYF	few	TRBJ2-5	-	TRBV19
TGTGCCATCAGTGAGTCGCCCCAGACTGTGTCCTACGAGCAGTACTTC	CAISESPQTVSYEQYF	many	TRBJ2-7	-	TRBV10-3
TGTGCCTGGAGGGCGACAGAGCATCAGCCCCAGCATTTT	CAWRATEHQPQHF	many	TRBJ1-5	-	TRBV30
TGTGCCAGCAGTGAGTCCACCCCTCTCGGGACACTCGGAAACACCATATATTTT	CASSESTPLGTLGNTIYF	-	TRBJ1-3	-	TRBV25-1
TGTGCCAGCAGTTACCGAGCGGGAGGAACCTACGAGCAGTACTTC	CASSYRAGGTYEQYF	many	TRBJ2-7	TRBD2	TRBV6-6
TGCAGTGCTAGACTAGGACTAGCGACCCACAATGAGCAGTTCTTC	CSARLGLATHNEQFF	many	TRBJ2-1	TRBD2	TRBV20-1
TGTGCCAGCAGGGGGGGGGCCGGCTATGGCTACACCTTC	CASRGGAGYGYTF	many	TRBJ1-2	-	TRBV6-1
TGCAGCGTTCGACCAGAGGTAGATACGCAGTATTTT	CSVRPEVDTQYF	many	TRBJ2-3	-	TRBV29-1
TGCAGTGCTGGGGGGGACACAGATACGCAGTATTTT	CSAGGDTDTQYF	-	TRBJ2-3	TRBD2	TRBV20-1